This record looks at one T cell receptor beta chain sequence and its context. The target antigen is unknown. Described time point: week 11, during vaccination. Each dose delivered 300 ug of mutant IDH1 20-mer peptide subcutaneously with imiquimod. This specimen belongs to a study of a mutant IDH1 vaccine in newly diagnosed glioma. Study information: Commencement of vaccination occurred 4-6 weeks following radiotherapy alone, or concurrently with temozolomide cycles.

Profiling relied on immunoSEQ multiplex PCR, and the TCRdb table lists in-frame clones only, not all of them. Of about 25,000 clones in the sample, approximately 80% were seen once. The starting material was PBMCs, obtained from a glioma patient whose treatment included an IDH1 peptide vaccine. The sequence was collected from a woman aged 18 to 35 with glioma.

This CDR3 is CACAWLQEKLFF. The CDR3 coding sequence is TGTGCCTGTGCATGGCTTCAGGAAAAACTGTTTTTT. The gene calls are TRBV30 and TRBJ1-4; D call uncertain. Trimming stripped 6 bases from V and 8 bases from J, with 13 bases between. CDR1 GTSNPN and CDR2 SVGIG come from the germline V gene (reference sequence). This CDR3 comprises 12 residues.